One and the same sample provided the 5 T cell receptor beta chains below, sequenced in a study of metastatic and nonmetastatic thyroid tumors (dated by TCRdb to 2020 to 2021). The library was obtained by PCR. Reads for this sample came from an Illumina HiSeq 4000. TCRdb cleaned the public reads at Q25 with fastp, built clones with MiXCR and kept in-frame beta chains. In this sample the table shows under 100,000 clones, around 9.2% of which occur a single time. Jointly, the top ten make up approximately 10% of the sample. Before undergoing thyroid surgery, none of the patients had been given any kind of treatment. Specimen: blood. The receptors here all came from a female donor with papillary thyroid cancer or a benign thyroid nodule (not recorded which). Some clones in this sample may be carry-over from other donors' samples.

This clone occurred many times. The rearrangement joins TRBV15 to TRBJ2-6; D may be TRBD1 (8 bases). The CDR3 consists of 18 residues. CDR1 is LNHNV, CDR2 YYDKDF, per germline (reference sequence). The V end lost 5 bases, the J end lost 0 bases, and 17 bases lay between the germline ends. This chain's CDR3 is CATSSTGEGSSGANVLTF. DNA of the CDR3: TGTGCCACCAGCTCGACAGGGGAGGGGAGCTCTGGGGCCAACGTCCTGACTTTC.

This clone was observed at least ten times. This chain joins TRBV7-2 and TRBJ2-5; either TRBD1 or TRBD2 may fit D (5 bases each). This CDR3 spans 14 amino acids. Germline CDR1 is SGHTA and CDR2 is FQGNSA. Trimming removed 8 bases at V and 1 base at J, with 14 bases between. For the CDR3, the DNA is TGTGCCAGCTCCAATCTGGGGGTCCAAGAGACCCAGTACTTC. It specifies CASSNLGVQETQYF.

This clone has ten or more counts. This chain connects TRBV5-1 to TRBJ2-7; D unresolved. This CDR3 has 14 residues. The V gene's germline CDR1 is SGHRS and CDR2 YFSETQ. Trimming shortened V by 4 bases and J by 3 bases, and 14 bases separated the two germline ends. CDR3 sequence (DNA): TGCGCCAGCAGCCCGGGCACAGCGATCTACGAGCAGTACTTC. Protein product: CASSPGTAIYEQYF.

This clone has ten or more counts. J is TRBJ1-1 and V is TRBV6-6; D might be TRBD1 (6 bases). Germline values: CDR1 MNHNY, CDR2 SVGAGI (reference sequence). The CDR3 consists of 15 residues. V was trimmed by 3 bases and J by 4 bases, leaving 15 bases between them. CDR3 in DNA: TGTGCCAGCAGTTATGAAGGGAGAGGGGGCACTGAAGCTTTCTTT. This sequence encodes CASSYEGRGGTEAFF.

This clone was found many times. The chain combines TRBV28 with TRBJ2-1; no clear D gene. V was clipped by 6 bases and J by 9 bases, with 3 bases between them. The germline gives CDR1 MDHEN, CDR2 SYDVKM. The length of the CDR3 is 9 residues. The CDR3 sequence is CASRSEQFF. The DNA for the CDR3 is TGTGCCAGCAGAAGTGAGCAGTTCTTC. Full variable domain (remainder filled in from reference TRBV28 and TRBJ2-1): DVKVTQSSRYLVKRTGEKVFLECVQDMDHENMFWYRQDPGLGLRLIYFSYDVKMKEKGDIPEGYSVSREKKERFSLILESASTNQTSMYLCASRSEQFFGPGTRLTVL.